Described below is a single TCR beta chain sequence and its context. Its antigen is unknown. Per-nucleotide qualities are absent, and no much larger clonotype sits a single base away. In Seattle, one collaborating source enrolled patients while the infection was active and tracked those patients longitudinally over the course of disease. Whole blood was collected in K2EDTA tubes by collaborating institutions according to the institutions' own protocols. For TCRbeta analysis, collaborators shipped samples as frozen whole blood, isolated PBMCs, or DNA extracted from either of those sample types. The immunoSEQ Assay, a bias-controlled multiplex PCR, was used to amplify TCRbeta CDR3 regions from genomic DNA. In the original analysis: The number of nucleated cells in each sample was estimated by amplification of reference gene primers within the assay. Sequence reads were collapsed and filtered to measure the absolute abundance of every unique TCRbeta CDR3 rearrangement. Productive Simpson clonality was computed per sample as the square root of Simpson's diversity index over productive rearrangements. Entries here come from immuneACCESS through TCRdb and include only in-frame sequences with V and J called. Some clones fail to appear in such tables; in the studies checked, an unresolved V gene covers under half of the shortfall, and the cause of the remainder is unknown. D and trimming were read from the DNA, whereas the V and J calls and clone size are those reported in that table. This sample is represented by 300,000 to 350,000 clones; 85% to 90% of them were singletons. Jointly, the top ten make up around 6% of the sample.

The data originate from a study of blood T cell repertoires in COVID-19 (TCRdb year 2020). Turning to the overall study: Collaborator samples came from the United States, Italy and Spain and covered acute and convalescent phases of COVID-19. The repertoires were made available in a free public database intended to serve as a resource for research on the immune response to SARS-CoV-2. The material from the prospective study consisted of cDNA or gDNA derived from T cells, B-cell-depleted T cells, or PBMCs. Where available, HLA class I and class II types were taken from metadata supplied by the sample provider and were not determined by assay-based typing. Subjects who had been exposed to COVID-19, were actively infected with it, or had recovered from it provided the deeply sampled blood TCRbeta repertoires that made up the dataset. Samples were obtained from the ongoing ImmuneRACE study (first 160 participants) and from 1,200 or so subjects provided by 6 global collaborators. Nearly every sample came with metadata listing a de-identified subject ID, COVID-19 status, age in years and sex. Overall study results and their limits: The quantity of clinical and demographic metadata differed by source and by participant and was supplied without curation.

According to the germline V gene, CDR1 reads SGHRS and CDR2 reads YFSETQ. The CDR3 runs 15 residues from the cysteine to the phenylalanine. Of all the DNA, just the CDR3 is kept, 45 bases in frame from base 1. A distance of 18 bases separates the germline ends of V and J, which lose 4 bases and 5 bases respectively. The TCR comes from a woman aged 50 to 60 with COVID-19, enrolled during active disease. Sequencing input: peripheral blood. The chain employs TRBV5-1 and TRBJ2-5; matching of 5 bases hints at TRBD2 as the D gene. The DNA is as follows: TGCGCCAGCAGCGAGGGCTTTAGCCGCACCGAGACCCAGTACTTC. Its protein is CASSEGFSRTETQYF.